Listed here are 19 T cell receptor beta chains from one sample, sequenced in a study of graft-versus-host responses after intestinal transplantation. These receptors have no known antigen. This table comes from immunoSEQ multiplex PCR, and its TCRdb copy is limited to in-frame clones, with some not included. The sample carries around 100,000 clones, roughly 84% recorded once. The sequencing here drew on unstimulated CD4+ T cells sorted from spleen or lymph node cells, taken before transplant. Every receptor here comes from a human donor who was the organ donor for an intestinal transplant.

The chain links TRBV7-3 to TRBJ1-5; 8 nucleotides line up with TRBD1. CDR3 length: 17 amino acids. Germline CDR1 SGHTA, CDR2 FQGTGA. The junction had 9 bases not matched to a gene; V was cut back by 2 bases and J by 3 bases. CDR3 DNA sequence: TGTGCCAGCAGCTTAGGACTGACAGGGGCATTCAATCAGCCCCAGCATTTT. It is translated as CASSLGLTGAFNQPQHF.

The rearrangement joins TRBV18 to TRBJ2-7; D is tentatively TRBD1 or TRBD2 (5 bases each). CDR3 length: 15 residues. Germline V CDR1 and CDR2: KGHSH, LQKENI. Trimming shortened V by 2 bases and J by 4 bases, and 15 bases separated the two germline ends. The DNA of the CDR3 is TGTGCCAGCTCACCAGGGGCGAGGGATCGGTACGAGCAGTACTTC. Translating gives CASSPGARDRYEQYF. The variable domain in full, completed from reference TRBV18 and TRBJ2-7, reads NAGVMQNPRHLVRRRGQEARLRCSPMKGHSHVYWYRQLPEEGLKFMVYLQKENIIDESGMPKERFSAEFPKEGPSILRIQQVVRGDSAAYFCASSPGARDRYEQYFGPGTRLTVT.

V and J are TRBV6-1 and TRBJ1-6; tentative D call: TRBD1 (6 bases). Germline values: CDR1 MNHNS, CDR2 SASEGT. This CDR3 has 16 amino acids. V was pared by 3 bases and J by 7 bases, with 16 bases between. The CDR3 reads CASSEVQGSGNSPLHF. As DNA, the CDR3 is TGTGCCAGCAGTGAGGTTCAGGGGAGTGGGAATTCACCCCTCCACTTT.

This chain's CDR3 is CASSTGGVNEQFF. The CDR3 DNA reads TGCGCCAGCAGCACGGGAGGGGTAAATGAGCAGTTCTTC. V is TRBV5-1 and J is TRBJ2-1, with TRBD2 matching 8 bases. Germline V CDR1 and CDR2: SGHRS, YFSETQ. The CDR3 contains 13 residues. After removal of 4 bases from V and 7 bases from J, the junction contained 4 bases not matched to a gene.

The chain links TRBV2 to TRBJ2-3, with D hard to call. Trimming removed 3 bases at V and 1 base at J, with 8 bases between. The CDR3 sequence is 14 residues long. Per germline, CDR1 SNHLY and CDR2 FYNNEI. This chain's CDR3 is CASSDSSRTDTQYF. In DNA form, the CDR3 reads TGTGCCAGCAGTGACTCTTCTCGCACAGATACGCAGTATTTT.

The genes are TRBV6-1 and TRBJ1-2; the match to TRBD1 covers 8 bases. The CDR3 totals 13 residues. Trimming at V came to 8 bases and at J to 3 bases, leaving 5 bases not matched to a gene. Germline V gene data show CDR1 as MNHNS and CDR2 as SASEGT. The CDR3 spells CASRGQGYYGYTF. The CDR3 nucleotides read TGTGCCAGCCGAGGACAGGGATACTATGGCTACACCTTC.

This chain uses TRBV2 with TRBJ2-7; 11 nucleotides agree with TRBD1. Trimming at V came to 6 bases and at J to 3 bases, leaving 4 bases not matched to a gene. The CDR3 loop spans 14 amino acids. CDR1 SNHLY and CDR2 FYNNEI come from the germline V gene. In DNA form, the CDR3 reads TGTGCCAGCAGGAAGGGACAGGGGGACTACGAGCAGTACTTC. It is translated as CASRKGQGDYEQYF.

The chain links TRBV4-1 to TRBJ2-7; TRBD1 matches at 11 bases. The CDR3 covers 16 residues. Germline CDR1 reads MGHRA; CDR2 reads YSYEKL. Unmatched junction bases numbered 9, after V lost 6 bases and J lost 2 bases. CDR3 residues: CASSLILGQGAYEQYF. CDR3 sequence (DNA): TGCGCCAGCAGTCTAATCCTGGGACAGGGGGCCTACGAGCAGTACTTC.

This chain connects TRBV6-1 to TRBJ1-1; D is possibly TRBD1 (6 bases). The germline V and J ends were trimmed by 6 bases and 4 bases, with 18 bases remaining between them. CDR3 length: 15 residues. CDR1 is MNHNS, CDR2 SASEGT, per germline. The CDR3 here is CASRSLRGGGTEAFF. CDR3 nucleotide sequence: TGTGCCAGCAGGAGCCTGCGTGGGGGCGGCACTGAAGCTTTCTTT.

This clone occurred once. The chain joins TRBV12-1 to TRBJ2-1; TRBD1 is taken as the D call from the table, unchecked against the DNA. TRBV12-1 is marked as a pseudogene. The CDR3 spans 15 residues. This chain's CDR3 is CASSRMDKTRNEQFF. Here the CDR3 DNA reads TGTGCCAGCAGCCGCATGGACAAAACGCGAAATGAGCAGTTCTTC.

The rearrangement joins TRBV30 to TRBJ2-7; 10 nucleotides match TRBD1. V lost 5 bases, J lost 6 bases, and 1 base stayed unmatched. Germline loops: CDR1 GTSNPN, CDR2 SVGIG (reference sequence). The CDR3 covers 11 residues. CDR3: CAWGQGVEQYF. The CDR3 coding sequence is TGTGCCTGGGGACAGGGGGTCGAGCAGTACTTC.

This rearrangement joins TRBV7-6 to TRBJ2-3; no definite D call. V was pared by 4 bases and J by 0 bases, with 8 bases between. The CDR3 length is 14 residues. From germline, CDR1 is SGHVS and CDR2 FNYEAQ. Here the CDR3 DNA reads TGTGCCAGCAGCTCCGTAATCAGCACAGATACGCAGTATTTT. Translation gives CASSSVISTDTQYF. The full variable domain, in which reference TRBV7-6 and TRBJ2-3 provide the parts outside the CDR3, is GAGVSQSPRYKVTKRGQDVALRCDPISGHVSLYWYRQALGQGPEFLTYFNYEAQQDKSGLPNDRFSAERPEGSISTLTIQRTEQRDSAMYRCASSSVISTDTQYFGPGTRLTVL.

The J gene is TRBJ1-2, the V gene TRBV30; a weak D match, TRBD1 (5 bases). The CDR3 runs 15 residues. From germline, CDR1 is GTSNPN and CDR2 SVGIG (reference sequence). Trimming stripped 3 bases from V and 5 bases from J, with 19 bases between. In DNA form, the CDR3 reads TGTGCCTGGAGAGCCGACAGCCTACACCCTTATGGCTACACCTTC. This gives the protein CAWRADSLHPYGYTF. Full variable domain (outside the CDR3, taken from reference TRBV30 and TRBJ1-2): SQTIHQWPATLVQPVGSPLSLECTVEGTSNPNLYWYRQAAGRGLQLLFYSVGIGQISSEVPQNLSASRPQDRQFILSSKKLLLSDSGFYLCAWRADSLHPYGYTFGSGTRLTVV.

This clone has more than one count but fewer than ten. J is TRBJ1-1 and V is TRBV6-5; D might be TRBD1 (5 bases). V lost 0 bases and J 3 bases, leaving 11 bases between the germline ends. Germline CDR1 MNHEY, CDR2 SVGAGI. The CDR3 extends over 15 amino acids. The chain's CDR3 is CASSYSQGSDTEAFF. For the CDR3, the DNA is TGTGCCAGCAGTTACTCCCAGGGTTCGGACACTGAAGCTTTCTTT.

This clone was detected once. This chain connects TRBV10-3 to TRBJ2-7, with 10 bases lining up with TRBD1. After removal of 8 bases from V and 5 bases from J, the junction contained 3 bases not matched to a gene. Germline values: CDR1 ENHRY, CDR2 SYGVKD. The CDR3 extends over 12 amino acids. CDR3 loop: CAIGQGDHEQYF. The CDR3 DNA reads as TGTGCCATCGGACAGGGGGACCACGAGCAGTACTTC.

The chain links TRBV9 to TRBJ2-7; D could derive from TRBD1 or TRBD2 (5 bases each). The germline gives CDR1 SGDLS, CDR2 YYNGEE. This CDR3 is built from 16 residues. The V and J ends lost 2 bases and 6 bases respectively, with 21 bases between them. Here the CDR3 reads CASSVSPGQGYGEQYF. The CDR3 bases are TGTGCCAGCAGCGTGAGCCCGGGGCAGGGTTACGGCGAGCAGTACTTC. The full variable domain, completed using reference TRBV9 and TRBJ2-7, is DSGVTQTPKHLITATGQRVTLRCSPRSGDLSVYWYQQSLDQGLQFLIQYYNGEERAKGNILERFSAQQFPDLHSELNLSSLELGDSALYFCASSVSPGQGYGEQYFGPGTRLTVT.

The chain couples TRBV9 to TRBJ2-7; tentatively, D is TRBD1 (5 bases). CDR3 length: 14 amino acids. With 0 bases removed from V and 5 bases from J, the gap between germline ends came to 12 bases. Germline assignment: CDR1 SGDLS and CDR2 YYNGEE. The CDR3 reads CASSVEGALDEQYF. CDR3 bases: TGTGCCAGCAGCGTAGAAGGGGCTCTCGACGAGCAGTACTTC.

This sequence joins TRBV7-2 and TRBJ2-7, with TRBD2 matching over 12 bases. CDR1 SGHTA and CDR2 FQGNSA come from the germline V gene. The CDR3 is 14 residues long. V lost 4 bases, J lost 6 bases, and 4 bases stayed unmatched. This chain's CDR3 is CASSSGLAGAEQYF. In DNA, the CDR3 is TGTGCCAGCAGCTCGGGACTAGCGGGTGCCGAGCAGTACTTC.

The J gene is TRBJ1-2, the V gene TRBV5-5; D may be TRBD1 (5 bases). V was trimmed by 3 bases and J by 8 bases, leaving 8 bases between them. The CDR3 has 11 amino acids. Germline lookup yields CDR1 SGHKS and CDR2 YYEKEE (reference sequence). CDR3 nucleotides: TGTGCCAGCAGCTCCTACAGGGGCTACACCTTC. This translates into CASSSYRGYTF.